One and the same sample provided the 24 T cell receptor beta chains below, sequenced in a study of shared clonotypes between healthy human individuals. Some clones are missing from TCRdb's copy, which holds only in-frame ones; the method was immunoSEQ multiplex PCR. The sample has over 1.5 million clones, around 98% seen once. The sequenced sample was naive CD4+ T cells sorted from blood. Subset in this sample: CD45RA+ positively selected. These receptors came from a man younger than 45 in good health.

The rearrangement joins TRBV2 to TRBJ1-4, with D possibly TRBD1 on 6 matching bases. Between the trimmed V and J ends, which lost 3 bases and 0 bases, there was a span of 8 bases. The CDR3 is 15 amino acids. Germline V gives CDR1 SNHLY, CDR2 FYNNEI. The CDR3 spells CASSDRGTTNEKLFF. The CDR3 DNA sequence: TGTGCCAGCAGTGACAGGGGAACAACTAATGAAAAACTGTTTTTT.

The sample holds one count of this clone. The chain joins TRBV7-9 to TRBJ1-1; no reliable D call. The CDR3 extends over 19 amino acids. The V end was cut by 5 bases, the J end by 1 base, with 26 bases between. Germline V lookup: CDR1 SEHNR, CDR2 FQNEAQ (reference sequence). For the CDR3, the DNA is TGTGCCAGCAGCCCAATGATGGGCCCAGAGTTTATACCGAACACTGAAGCTTTCTTT. This translates into CASSPMMGPEFIPNTEAFF.

The chain carries TRBV5-1 and TRBJ2-2; TRBD2 agrees at 8 bases. The CDR3 extends over 15 amino acids. The germline V gene encodes CDR1 SGHRS and CDR2 YFSETQ. V gave up 7 bases and J gave up 2 bases; unmatched junction bases: 7. DNA for the CDR3: TGCGCCAGCGGTATAGCGGGATCCAACACCGGGGAGCTGTTTTTT. Its protein is CASGIAGSNTGELFF.

The chain joins TRBV11-2 to TRBJ2-7; 10 bases are shared with TRBD2. V lost 0 bases to trimming and J lost 1 base; unmatched junction nucleotides: 6. Germline V gene sequence: CDR1 SGHAT, CDR2 FQNNGV. The CDR3 runs 17 residues. The CDR3 spells CASSLDPTSGLSYEQYF. The DNA of the CDR3 is TGTGCCAGCAGCTTAGATCCGACTAGCGGGTTGTCCTACGAGCAGTACTTC.

J is TRBJ2-2 and V is TRBV7-8; D not resolved. The V gene lost 3 bases and the J gene lost 5 bases, with 10 bases spanning the gap. The length of the CDR3 is 14 residues. CDR1 and CDR2 from the germline V gene are SGHVS and FQNEAQ. Here the CDR3 DNA reads TGTGCCAGCAGCTTCACTGATTCTACCGGGGAGCTGTTTTTT. Amino acids: CASSFTDSTGELFF. The variable domain in full, with the rest retrieved from reference TRBV7-8 and TRBJ2-2, is GAGVSQSPRYKVAKRGQDVALRCDPISGHVSLFWYQQALGQGPEFLTYFQNEAQLDKSGLPSDRFFAERPEGSVSTLKIQRTQQEDSAVYLCASSFTDSTGELFFGEGSRLTVL.

The chain links TRBV6-1 to TRBJ2-7, with a possible D match to TRBD2 (6 bases). CDR1 and CDR2 (germline): MNHNS, SASEGT. V was shortened by 4 bases and J by 2 bases, with 15 bases between the two germline ends. The length of the CDR3 is 15 residues. The CDR3 here is CASSGARAGPYEQYF. As DNA, the CDR3 is TGTGCCAGCAGTGGGGCTCGAGCGGGTCCCTACGAGCAGTACTTC.

The rearrangement uses TRBV28 and TRBJ2-4, with no clear D. Germline V gene lookup returns CDR1 MDHEN and CDR2 SYDVKM. V was shortened by 7 bases and J by 1 base, with 11 bases between the two germline ends. The CDR3 has 14 amino acids. This chain's CDR3 is CASKLNEAKNIQYF. Here the CDR3 DNA reads TGTGCCAGCAAACTAAACGAGGCCAAAAACATTCAGTACTTC.

This clone has a single count. The V and J genes are TRBV11-2 and TRBJ2-7; D unresolved. The V and J ends lost 2 bases and 1 base respectively, with 18 bases between them. CDR1 is SGHAT, CDR2 FQNNGV, per germline. This CDR3 contains 17 residues. CDR3 sequence (DNA): TGTGCCAGCAGCTTACGCGGAGACCGTTTTACTTCCTACGAGCAGTACTTC. Amino acids: CASSLRGDRFTSYEQYF.

The rearrangement joins TRBV6-1 to TRBJ2-7, with 7 nucleotides matching TRBD1. Germline trimming cut 3 bases from V and 0 bases from J; bases unmatched to any gene: 11. CDR3 length: 17 residues. CDR1 is MNHNS and CDR2 is SASEGT in the germline V gene. The CDR3 region is CASSDHLGQGDSYEQYF. DNA for the CDR3: TGTGCCAGCAGTGACCACCTCGGGCAGGGGGACTCCTACGAGCAGTACTTC.

To note about this clone: The sample contains more than one DNA sequence encoding this CDR3. The V and J genes are TRBV2 and TRBJ2-5; D is unresolved. Germline CDR1 and CDR2: SNHLY and FYNNEI. This CDR3 comprises 12 residues. Trimming removed 2 bases at V and 5 bases at J, with 6 bases between. In DNA form, the CDR3 reads TGTGCCAGCAGTGAATCGCGGGAGACCCAGTACTTC. Translation gives CASSESRETQYF.

The CDR3 DNA follows: TGTGCCAGCAGCTTGGATGCTGAAGCTTTCTTT. Amino acid sequence: CASSLDAEAFF. The chain uses TRBV5-5 and TRBJ1-1; no clear D gene. CDR3 length equals 11 residues. V was trimmed by 0 bases and J by 6 bases, leaving 3 bases between them. Germline V gives CDR1 SGHKS, CDR2 YYEKEE (reference sequence).

The V and J genes are TRBV14 and TRBJ2-2; the D gene is possibly TRBD1 (5 bases). Germline loops: CDR1 SGHDN, CDR2 FVKESK. Trimming stripped 4 bases from V and 5 bases from J, with 11 bases between. This CDR3 spans 14 amino acids. The CDR3 sequence: CASSLKQGTGELFF. As DNA, the CDR3 is TGTGCCAGCAGCCTCAAGCAGGGTACCGGGGAGCTGTTTTTT.

The V call is TRBV7-9, the J call TRBJ2-5, with D perhaps matching TRBD2 (5 bases). The CDR3 loop spans 17 amino acids. Trimming stripped 3 bases from V and 5 bases from J, with 22 bases between. Germline CDR1 is SEHNR and CDR2 is FQNEAQ (reference sequence). In nucleotides, the CDR3 is TGTGCCAGCAGCTTGTCGCGACGAGCGGTAAATAGGGAGACCCAGTACTTC. It codes for CASSLSRRAVNRETQYF.

V gene TRBV29-1 combines with J gene TRBJ2-7, with a weak D call TRBD2 (5 bases). CDR1 and CDR2 from the germline V gene are SQVTM and ANQGSEA. V was shortened by 4 bases and J by 0 bases, with 13 bases between the two germline ends. This CDR3 is built from 14 residues. Here the CDR3 reads CSVATTGPSYEQYF. The CDR3 DNA reads as TGCAGCGTTGCGACTACGGGTCCCTCCTACGAGCAGTACTTC.

The genes are TRBV5-1 and TRBJ2-7, with 9 nucleotides matching TRBD1. Trimming took 6 bases from V and 7 from J; bases not matched to a gene: 14. Germline V gene lookup returns CDR1 SGHRS and CDR2 YFSETQ. The CDR3 runs to 15 residues. The DNA of the CDR3 is TGCGCCAGCAATCCGGAGGGGACAGGGAGGTGGGAGCAGTACTTC. Its protein is CASNPEGTGRWEQYF.

The genes are TRBV11-2 and TRBJ2-5; 7 bases fit TRBD1. From germline, CDR1 is SGHAT and CDR2 FQNNGV. This CDR3 is 14 amino acids long. With V trimmed by 1 base and J by 5 bases, 4 bases remained unmatched. As DNA, the CDR3 is TGTGCCAGCAGCTTAGGACAGGGATTGGAGACCCAGTACTTC. This gives the protein CASSLGQGLETQYF.

The chain links TRBV7-2 to TRBJ2-5; possibly TRBD1 or TRBD2 for D (6 bases each). The CDR3 runs to 14 residues. With 8 bases removed from V and 5 bases from J, the gap between germline ends came to 18 bases. In germline, CDR1 is SGHTA, CDR2 FQGNSA. The DNA of the CDR3 is TGTGCCAGCTGCGCCTTAGGGGGGCGTGAGACCCAGTACTTC. Translated, it gives CASCALGGRETQYF.

The gene calls are TRBV10-2 and TRBJ2-3, with 8 bases matching TRBD2. With 3 bases clipped from V and 2 bases from J, the junction kept 4 bases outside the gene matches. The germline gives CDR1 WSHSY, CDR2 SAAADI. The CDR3 sequence is 15 residues long. The CDR3 nucleotides are TGCGCCAGCAGTGACCCGGGACTAGACACAGATACGCAGTATTTT. This codes for CASSDPGLDTDTQYF.

The J gene is TRBJ2-7, the V gene TRBV27; 9 bases are a match to TRBD2. The ends lost 2 bases at V and 4 bases at J; junction bases unmatched: 6. This CDR3 region has 15 residues. Germline lookup yields CDR1 MNHEY and CDR2 SMNVEV (reference sequence). In DNA, the CDR3 is TGTGCCAGCAGTTTAGGTCCGGCGGGAGGGTACGAGCAGTACTTC. It translates to CASSLGPAGGYEQYF.

This sequence joins TRBV5-1 and TRBJ2-7; possibly TRBD1 or TRBD2 for D (5 bases each). CDR3 length: 12 amino acids. V gave up 4 bases and J gave up 7 bases, with 12 bases separating them. Per germline, CDR1 SGHRS and CDR2 YFSETQ. CDR3 bases: TGCGCCAGCAGCCTGGTGTGGGGGGAGCAGTACTTC. This sequence encodes CASSLVWGEQYF.

Worth noting for this clone: The junction shows a germline mismatch at one end, possibly a read error. This rearrangement joins TRBV5-8 to TRBJ1-4, with TRBD1 matching 8 bases. CDR1 is SGHTS and CDR2 is YDEGEE in the germline V gene. This CDR3 contains 11 residues. The chain's CDR3 is CASSLGTGGLF. In DNA, the CDR3 is TGTGCCAGCAGCTTAGGGACAGGTGGGCTTTTT.

The V call is TRBV4-3, the J call TRBJ2-3, with TRBD1 matching 8 bases. The length of the CDR3 is 17 residues. Germline-derived CDR1 and CDR2 are LGHNA and YSLEER. J gave up 2 bases and V 3 bases, and 10 bases lay outside the gene matches. Here the CDR3 DNA reads TGCGCCAGCAGCCACAGGGGGCCAACGCTCCTCACAGATACGCAGTATTTT. It yields the protein CASSHRGPTLLTDTQYF.

The V and J genes are TRBV4-3 and TRBJ2-5; no definite D call. CDR3 length: 15 amino acids. The V gene lost 0 bases and the J gene lost 4 bases, with 12 bases spanning the gap. Germline CDR1 LGHNA, CDR2 YSLEER. The CDR3 DNA reads as TGCGCCAGCAGCCAAGATCAGCACGACGGAGAGACCCAGTACTTC. Amino acids: CASSQDQHDGETQYF.

The chain uses TRBV9 and TRBJ2-7; 12 positions match TRBD2. The V segment lost 3 bases and the J segment 4 bases; nucleotides outside the gene matches: 11. CDR3 length: 17 amino acids. CDR1 is SGDLS, CDR2 YYNGEE, per germline. The CDR3 reads CASSAVPETSGSYEQYF. The CDR3 region has the DNA TGTGCCAGCAGCGCCGTTCCTGAGACTAGCGGGAGTTACGAGCAGTACTTC.